This T cell receptor beta chain was sequenced during a study of OX40 agonist ivuxolimab in advanced cancers. Study at large: Averaging 60 years in age, with a range of roughly 20 to 90, the cohort was 80% to 90% male. Study-level points and caveats: Not determined was the antigen specificity of the expanded peripheral T cells.

V gave up 4 bases and J gave up 2 bases; unmatched junction bases: 6. CDR1 is SGDLS and CDR2 is YYNGEE in the germline V gene. The CDR3 covers 16 residues. Concerning this clone: Its antigen is unidentified.

Here immunoSEQ multiplex PCR was the method, and the copy in TCRdb shows in-frame clones only, minus some. Altogether tens of thousands of clones are present, roughly 76% being singletons, with the ten largest covering 20% to 25%. It was autoimmune disease history or systemic immunosuppression that excluded patients. The TCR sequence derives from an adult with an advanced solid tumor such as melanoma, head and neck, liver or kidney cancer. The V call is TRBV9, the J call TRBJ2-3, with TRBD2 matching over 11 bases. Sequenced material: CD4+ or CD8+ T cells sorted from blood, taken in a trial of the OX40 agonist ivuxolimab. The CDR3 spells CASSKTSGGDTDTQYF. DNA for the CDR3: TGTGCCAGCAGCAAAACTAGCGGGGGAGACACAGATACGCAGTATTTT.